The 23 T cell receptor beta chains below all came from one sample that was sequenced in a study of cytomegalovirus exposure and HLA in healthy donors. The PCR employed 60 Vbeta primers together with 13 Jbeta primers. The assay was immunoSEQ multiplex PCR, and TCRdb's table has in-frame clones only and misses some. This table has some 80,000 clones, roughly 65% appearing once. Sequences were obtained from PBMCs. The receptors were gathered from a male donor in good health and CMV-seropositive.

This clone has only a few counts. The V and J genes are TRBV7-8 and TRBJ1-4, with a tentative D call TRBD1 (6 bases). The germline V and J ends were trimmed by 2 bases and 8 bases, with 15 bases remaining between them. The CDR3 length is 15 residues. Germline V CDR1 and CDR2: SGHVS, FQNEAQ. CDR3 region: CASSLNRGAGEKLFF. CDR3 in DNA: TGTGCCAGCAGCTTAAATCGGGGGGCCGGGGAAAAACTGTTTTTT.

This clone turned up a few times. The V gene is TRBV5-1, the J gene TRBJ2-1; 7 nucleotides line up with TRBD2. The CDR3 totals 15 residues. Germline lookup yields CDR1 SGHRS and CDR2 YFSETQ. Losses at the gene ends were 4 bases for V and 5 bases for J; bases not matched to a gene: 9. As DNA, the CDR3 is TGCGCCAGCAGCCCGGGGCGGGGGAGAAACAATGAGCAGTTCTTC. Its protein product is CASSPGRGRNNEQFF.

The chain links TRBV28 to TRBJ2-1; no firm D call. Trimming took 5 bases from V and 6 from J, leaving 14 bases between them. Per germline, CDR1 MDHEN and CDR2 SYDVKM. The CDR3 runs 14 residues. DNA of the CDR3: TGTGCCAGCAGTGCGTTCCACCCGTCCAATGAGCAGTTCTTC. This sequence encodes CASSAFHPSNEQFF.

The chain uses TRBV5-1 and TRBJ1-1; possibly TRBD1 for D (5 bases). From germline, CDR1 is SGHRS and CDR2 YFSETQ. The CDR3 is made up of 19 amino acids. The V and J ends lost 0 bases and 1 base respectively, with 22 bases between them. CDR3 residues: CASSLGLAGIAKGNTEAFF. CDR3 nucleotide sequence: TGCGCCAGCAGCTTGGGGTTGGCAGGGATCGCCAAAGGGAACACTGAAGCTTTCTTT.

This clone was counted a single time. J is TRBJ2-2 and V is TRBV1; the table's D call TRBD1 went unverified against the DNA. TRBV1 is described as a pseudogene. The CDR3 has 20 residues. The CDR3 region has the DNA TGCACCAGCAGCCTCCCACCTGACCGTGGGGCTCGAACGAACACCGGGGAGCTGTTTTTT. Its protein product is CTSSLPPDRGARTNTGELFF.

This clone occurred a few times. The chain employs TRBV4-3 and TRBJ2-3; 10 bases align to TRBD2. The CDR3 extends over 17 amino acids. Germline V gives CDR1 LGHNA, CDR2 YSLEER. Trimming cost V 0 bases and J 5 bases; bases outside gene matches: 8. The CDR3 bases are TGCGCCAGCAGCCAAGAGAGCGGGAGGGCCTTTGGAGATACGCAGTATTTT. Its protein product is CASSQESGRAFGDTQYF.

A few counts support this clone. This sequence joins TRBV5-6 and TRBJ2-5; no reliable D call. The germline V gene encodes CDR1 SGHDT and CDR2 YYEEEE. With 4 bases removed from V and 5 bases from J, the gap between germline ends came to 9 bases. This CDR3 is built from 12 residues. As DNA, the CDR3 is TGTGCCAGCAGCGCTGCGTGGGAGACCCAGTACTTC. This gives the protein CASSAAWETQYF.

Only a few counts were recorded for this clone. This chain links TRBV18 with TRBJ1-5, with 10 nucleotides matching TRBD1. The CDR3 runs to 14 residues. Germline loops: CDR1 KGHSH, CDR2 LQKENI. The trim removed 5 bases at V and 4 bases at J, leaving 2 bases unmatched. The CDR3 DNA reads TGTGCCAGCTCAAGGACAGGGGGAAATCAGCCCCAGCATTTT. Translating it yields CASSRTGGNQPQHF.

As for this clone: Germline is not matched at one junction end, which may reflect a read error. This CDR3 reads CARSSGQALNTGELFF. The DNA for the CDR3 is TGCGCCCGCAGCTCTGGACAGGCCCTCAACACCGGGGAGCTGTTTTTT. This sequence joins TRBV5-1 and TRBJ2-2; 7 nucleotides agree with TRBD1. The CDR3 has 16 amino acids. From germline, CDR1 is SGHRS and CDR2 YFSETQ.

This chain links TRBV9 with TRBJ2-1, with D tentatively TRBD1 (6 bases). The V end was cut by 3 bases, the J end by 8 bases, with 18 bases between. Germline V gene sequence: CDR1 SGDLS, CDR2 YYNGEE. The CDR3 length is 15 residues. CDR3: CASSGTGRLVDEQFF. CDR3 in DNA: TGTGCCAGCAGCGGCACAGGGCGTCTTGTCGATGAGCAGTTCTTC.

The chain recombines TRBV18 with TRBJ1-5; possibly TRBD1 for D (5 bases). The CDR3 contains 15 residues. Germline V gene lookup returns CDR1 KGHSH and CDR2 LQKENI. V shed 5 bases and J shed 2 bases, with 13 bases lying between them. CDR3 coding DNA: TGTGCCAGCTCAGTAGGGACGGGGGGCAATCAGCCCCAGCATTTT. This translates into CASSVGTGGNQPQHF.

The table lists this clone with a few counts. This rearrangement joins TRBV2 to TRBJ2-7; D uncertain. CDR1 is SNHLY, CDR2 FYNNEI, per germline. The V gene lost 4 bases and the J gene lost 6 bases, with 7 bases spanning the gap. The CDR3 loop spans 11 amino acids. The CDR3 DNA is TGTGCCAGCAGTGCCCTTTTCGAGCAGTACTTC. Translated: CASSALFEQYF.

The chain combines TRBV2 with TRBJ1-1, with D tentatively TRBD1 (6 bases). The V and J ends lost 10 bases and 11 bases respectively, with 20 bases between them. The CDR3 extends over 12 amino acids. CDR1 is SNHLY and CDR2 is FYNNEI in the germline V gene. The CDR3 reads CATSEWGGGAFF. The CDR3 coding sequence is TGTGCCACCTCGGAGTGGGGCGGGGGCGCTTTCTTT.

The chain uses TRBV28 and TRBJ2-1; D might be TRBD1 (5 bases). CDR1 is MDHEN, CDR2 SYDVKM, per germline. This CDR3 has 12 residues. Trimming left V 7 bases short and J 4 bases short, with 8 bases between. The CDR3 here is CASTQGYNEQFF. Here the CDR3 DNA reads TGTGCCAGCACCCAGGGTTACAATGAGCAGTTCTTC.

Only a few counts were recorded for this clone. The gene calls are TRBV5-1 and TRBJ1-1, with 7 bases identical to TRBD1. Germline V gene sequence: CDR1 SGHRS, CDR2 YFSETQ. V shed 0 bases and J 6 bases; nucleotides not matched to a gene: 5. This CDR3 is 14 amino acids long. The CDR3 here is CASSLGQRGPEAFF. The CDR3, as DNA: TGCGCCAGCAGCTTGGGACAGAGGGGGCCTGAAGCTTTCTTT.

V and J are TRBV7-3 and TRBJ2-3; D might be TRBD1 (6 bases). The germline gives CDR1 SGHTA, CDR2 FQGTGA. This CDR3 is 13 amino acids long. V was cut by 5 bases and J by 1 base, with 7 bases left in between. This CDR3 is CASSPGGTDTQYF. The CDR3 DNA sequence: TGTGCCAGCAGCCCAGGGGGCACAGATACGCAGTATTTT.

This chain connects TRBV2 to TRBJ2-1; D may be TRBD2 (6 bases). There are 12 residues in the CDR3. Germline CDR1 SNHLY, CDR2 FYNNEI. The V end was cut by 8 bases, the J end by 1 base, with 6 bases between. The CDR3 coding sequence is TGTGCCAGCGGACTATCCTACAATGAGCAGTTCTTC. Translation: CASGLSYNEQFF.

The CDR3 sequence: CASSPSGGSYNEQFF. CDR3 DNA sequence: TGTGCCAGCAGTCCCTCAGGGGGCTCCTACAATGAGCAGTTCTTC. This chain connects TRBV6-5 to TRBJ2-1; 7 bases are shared with TRBD1. The CDR3 is 15 amino acids. CDR1 is MNHEY and CDR2 is SVGAGI in the germline V gene. The V and J ends lost 5 bases and 0 bases, in that order; junction bases with no gene match: 4.

The J gene is TRBJ1-5, the V gene TRBV29-1; D is possibly TRBD1 (6 bases). The CDR3 runs 12 residues. The germline CDR1 and CDR2 sequences are SQVTM and ANQGSEA. V lost 8 bases and J 3 bases, leaving 11 bases between the germline ends. The CDR3 DNA reads TGCAGCTCGGGACATTTCAATCAGCCCCAGCATTTT. The encoded protein is CSSGHFNQPQHF.

This chain links TRBV10-2 with TRBJ2-5; maybe TRBD1 (6 bases). The germline V gene has CDR1 WSHSY and CDR2 SAAADI. V was cut by 2 bases and J by 4 bases, with 11 bases left in between. The CDR3 length is 14 residues. CDR3 DNA sequence: TGCGCCAGCAGTGAGGGACAGATCTTAGAGACCCAGTACTTC. Translating gives CASSEGQILETQYF.

The chain carries TRBV5-6 and TRBJ1-5; no definite D call. CDR1 and CDR2 from the germline V gene are SGHDT and YYEEEE. Trimming removed 0 bases at V and 5 bases at J, with 12 bases between. The CDR3 loop spans 15 amino acids. The CDR3 loop is CASSLGGFPHQPQHF. Here the CDR3 DNA reads TGTGCCAGCAGCTTGGGCGGATTTCCTCATCAGCCCCAGCATTTT.

The rearrangement joins TRBV19 to TRBJ2-7; 8 bases align to TRBD2. V lost 1 base and J lost 4; bases outside the gene matches: 3. Germline CDR1 and CDR2: LNHDA and SQIVND (reference sequence). The CDR3 sequence is 14 residues long. CDR3 loop: CASSIAGGRYEQYF. CDR3 in DNA: TGTGCCAGTAGTATAGCGGGAGGGCGATACGAGCAGTACTTC. Combining the CDR3 with reference TRBV19 and TRBJ2-7 gives the whole variable domain DGGITQSPKYLFRKEGQNVTLSCEQNLNHDAMYWYRQDPGQGLRLIYYSQIVNDFQKGDIAEGYSVSREKKESFPLTVTSAQKNPTAFYLCASSIAGGRYEQYFGPGTRLTVT.

J is TRBJ2-7 and V is TRBV2; possibly TRBD1 for D (6 bases). The germline V and J ends were trimmed by 2 bases and 2 bases, with 10 bases remaining between them. CDR1 and CDR2 from the germline V gene are SNHLY and FYNNEI. CDR3 length: 14 amino acids. CDR3 sequence: CASSEQGWPYEQYF. The DNA for the CDR3 is TGTGCCAGCAGTGAACAGGGGTGGCCCTACGAGCAGTACTTC.